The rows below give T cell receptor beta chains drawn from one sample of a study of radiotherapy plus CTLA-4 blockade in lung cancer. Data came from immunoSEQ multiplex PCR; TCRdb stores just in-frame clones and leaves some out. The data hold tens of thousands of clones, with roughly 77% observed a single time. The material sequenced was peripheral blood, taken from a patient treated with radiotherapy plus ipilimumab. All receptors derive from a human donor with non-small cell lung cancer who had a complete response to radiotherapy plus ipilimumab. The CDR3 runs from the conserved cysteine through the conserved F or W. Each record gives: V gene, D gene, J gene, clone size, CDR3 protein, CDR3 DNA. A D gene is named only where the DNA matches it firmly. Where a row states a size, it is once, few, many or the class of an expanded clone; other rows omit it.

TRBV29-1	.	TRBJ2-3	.	CSVRGFSSTDAQYF	TGCAGCGTTCGGGGGTTTTCCTCCACAGATGCGCAGTATTTT
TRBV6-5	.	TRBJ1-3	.	CASRADAGRNTIYF	TGTGCCAGCAGAGCCGACGCGGGCAGAAACACCATATATTTT
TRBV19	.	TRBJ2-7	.	CASSMGDIRYEQYF	TGTGCCAGTAGTATGGGGGACATTCGTTACGAGCAGTACTTC
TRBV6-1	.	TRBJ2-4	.	CASSVYRESKNIQYF	TGTGCCAGCAGTGTTTACAGGGAATCCAAAAACATTCAGTACTTC
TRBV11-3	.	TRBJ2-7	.	CASSLEQGYEQYF	TGTGCCAGCAGCTTAGAACAGGGTTACGAGCAGTACTTC
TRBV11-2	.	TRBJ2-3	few	CASSQSTDTQYF	TGTGCCAGCAGCCAGAGCACAGATACGCAGTATTTT
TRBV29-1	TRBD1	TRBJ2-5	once	CSVGRGQGAWETQYF	TGCAGCGTTGGGAGGGGACAGGGGGCGTGGGAGACCCAGTACTTC
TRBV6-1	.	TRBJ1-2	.	CAGAGRNYGYTF	TGTGCCGGGGCGGGACGGAACTATGGCTACACCTTC
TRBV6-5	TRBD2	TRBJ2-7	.	CASLRSREGEQYF	TGTGCCAGCCTAAGGTCCAGGGAGGGCGAGCAGTACTTC
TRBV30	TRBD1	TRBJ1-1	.	CAWTKTGSMNTEAFF	TGTGCCTGGACCAAGACAGGGTCTATGAACACTGAAGCTTTCTTT
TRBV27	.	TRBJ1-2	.	CASRTAPGYGYTF	TGTGCCAGCCGGACAGCCCCGGGCTATGGCTACACCTTC
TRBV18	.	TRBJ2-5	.	CASSPLEGQQETQYF	TGTGCCAGCTCACCCCTAGAGGGACAACAAGAGACCCAGTACTTC
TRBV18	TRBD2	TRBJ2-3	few	CASSPEGLGADTQYF	TGTGCCAGCTCACCAGAAGGACTAGGGGCAGATACGCAGTATTTT
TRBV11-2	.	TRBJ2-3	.	CASSPGLRGDTQYF	TGTGCCAGCAGCCCGGGACTCCGAGGTGATACGCAGTATTTT
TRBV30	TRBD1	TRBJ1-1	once	CAWKEGTGAGNTEAFF	TGTGCCTGGAAAGAAGGGACAGGAGCTGGGAACACTGAAGCTTTCTTT